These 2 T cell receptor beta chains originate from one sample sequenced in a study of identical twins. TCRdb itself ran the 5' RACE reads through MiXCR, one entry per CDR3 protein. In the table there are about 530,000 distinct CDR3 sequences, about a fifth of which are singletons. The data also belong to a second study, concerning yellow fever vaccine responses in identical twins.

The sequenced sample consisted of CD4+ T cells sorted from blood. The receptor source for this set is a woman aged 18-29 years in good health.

The CDR3 bases are TGTGCCATCAGTGAGTCACGGGACAGTGTCGGCGAGCAGTACTTC. Translated: CAISESRDSVGEQYF. V is TRBV10-3 and J is TRBJ2-7, with 7 nucleotides matching TRBD1. CDR3 length: 15 residues. CDR1 and CDR2 from the germline V gene are ENHRY and SYGVKD. Trimming cost V 0 bases and J 6 bases; bases outside gene matches: 8.

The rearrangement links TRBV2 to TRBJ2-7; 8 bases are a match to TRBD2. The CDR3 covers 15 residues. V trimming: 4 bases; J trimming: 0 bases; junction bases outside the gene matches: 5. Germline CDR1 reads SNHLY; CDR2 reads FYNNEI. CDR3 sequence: CASSAAGGVSYEQYV. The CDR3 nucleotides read TGTGCCAGCAGTGCGGCGGGGGGTGTCTCCTACGAGCAGTACGTC.